This T cell receptor (beta chain) was recovered during a study of OX40 agonist ivuxolimab in advanced cancers. This CDR3 region has 15 residues. CDR1 is SGHTA and CDR2 is FQGNSA in the germline V gene. V dropped 0 bases and J dropped 5; count of bases not matched to a gene: 5. Generated by immunoSEQ multiplex PCR, the TCRdb table keeps only in-frame clones and is missing some. The sample consists of about 66,000 clones, more than 70% of them appearing once. With autoimmune disease history or systemic immunosuppression, patients were excluded. Drawing of blood for sampling happened at baseline, at cycle 4 day 1, and at cycle 7 day 1.

Here the sequenced sample was CD4+ or CD8+ T cells sorted from blood, taken in a trial of the OX40 agonist ivuxolimab. This receptor was taken from an adult with an advanced solid tumor such as melanoma, head and neck, liver or kidney cancer. V gene TRBV7-2 combines with J gene TRBJ2-3, with 7 positions matching TRBD1. The CDR3 nucleotides are TGTGCCAGCAGCTTAGCGCCGGGACAGAGAGATACGCAGTATTTT. Amino acid sequence: CASSLAPGQRDTQYF.